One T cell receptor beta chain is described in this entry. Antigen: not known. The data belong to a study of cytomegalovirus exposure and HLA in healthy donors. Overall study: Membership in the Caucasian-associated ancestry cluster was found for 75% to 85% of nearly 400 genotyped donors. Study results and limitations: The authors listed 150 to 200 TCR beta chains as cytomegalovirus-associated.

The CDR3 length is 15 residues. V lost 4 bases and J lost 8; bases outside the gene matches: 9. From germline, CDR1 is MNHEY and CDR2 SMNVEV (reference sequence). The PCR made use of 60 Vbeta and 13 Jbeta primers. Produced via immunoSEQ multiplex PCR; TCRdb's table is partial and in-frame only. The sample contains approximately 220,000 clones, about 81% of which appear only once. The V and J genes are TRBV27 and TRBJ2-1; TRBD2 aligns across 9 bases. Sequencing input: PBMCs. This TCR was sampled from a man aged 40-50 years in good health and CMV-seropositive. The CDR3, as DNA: TGTGCCAGCAGTTCGGGACTAGCCCCTAGGGATGAGCAGTTCTTC. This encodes CASSSGLAPRDEQFF.